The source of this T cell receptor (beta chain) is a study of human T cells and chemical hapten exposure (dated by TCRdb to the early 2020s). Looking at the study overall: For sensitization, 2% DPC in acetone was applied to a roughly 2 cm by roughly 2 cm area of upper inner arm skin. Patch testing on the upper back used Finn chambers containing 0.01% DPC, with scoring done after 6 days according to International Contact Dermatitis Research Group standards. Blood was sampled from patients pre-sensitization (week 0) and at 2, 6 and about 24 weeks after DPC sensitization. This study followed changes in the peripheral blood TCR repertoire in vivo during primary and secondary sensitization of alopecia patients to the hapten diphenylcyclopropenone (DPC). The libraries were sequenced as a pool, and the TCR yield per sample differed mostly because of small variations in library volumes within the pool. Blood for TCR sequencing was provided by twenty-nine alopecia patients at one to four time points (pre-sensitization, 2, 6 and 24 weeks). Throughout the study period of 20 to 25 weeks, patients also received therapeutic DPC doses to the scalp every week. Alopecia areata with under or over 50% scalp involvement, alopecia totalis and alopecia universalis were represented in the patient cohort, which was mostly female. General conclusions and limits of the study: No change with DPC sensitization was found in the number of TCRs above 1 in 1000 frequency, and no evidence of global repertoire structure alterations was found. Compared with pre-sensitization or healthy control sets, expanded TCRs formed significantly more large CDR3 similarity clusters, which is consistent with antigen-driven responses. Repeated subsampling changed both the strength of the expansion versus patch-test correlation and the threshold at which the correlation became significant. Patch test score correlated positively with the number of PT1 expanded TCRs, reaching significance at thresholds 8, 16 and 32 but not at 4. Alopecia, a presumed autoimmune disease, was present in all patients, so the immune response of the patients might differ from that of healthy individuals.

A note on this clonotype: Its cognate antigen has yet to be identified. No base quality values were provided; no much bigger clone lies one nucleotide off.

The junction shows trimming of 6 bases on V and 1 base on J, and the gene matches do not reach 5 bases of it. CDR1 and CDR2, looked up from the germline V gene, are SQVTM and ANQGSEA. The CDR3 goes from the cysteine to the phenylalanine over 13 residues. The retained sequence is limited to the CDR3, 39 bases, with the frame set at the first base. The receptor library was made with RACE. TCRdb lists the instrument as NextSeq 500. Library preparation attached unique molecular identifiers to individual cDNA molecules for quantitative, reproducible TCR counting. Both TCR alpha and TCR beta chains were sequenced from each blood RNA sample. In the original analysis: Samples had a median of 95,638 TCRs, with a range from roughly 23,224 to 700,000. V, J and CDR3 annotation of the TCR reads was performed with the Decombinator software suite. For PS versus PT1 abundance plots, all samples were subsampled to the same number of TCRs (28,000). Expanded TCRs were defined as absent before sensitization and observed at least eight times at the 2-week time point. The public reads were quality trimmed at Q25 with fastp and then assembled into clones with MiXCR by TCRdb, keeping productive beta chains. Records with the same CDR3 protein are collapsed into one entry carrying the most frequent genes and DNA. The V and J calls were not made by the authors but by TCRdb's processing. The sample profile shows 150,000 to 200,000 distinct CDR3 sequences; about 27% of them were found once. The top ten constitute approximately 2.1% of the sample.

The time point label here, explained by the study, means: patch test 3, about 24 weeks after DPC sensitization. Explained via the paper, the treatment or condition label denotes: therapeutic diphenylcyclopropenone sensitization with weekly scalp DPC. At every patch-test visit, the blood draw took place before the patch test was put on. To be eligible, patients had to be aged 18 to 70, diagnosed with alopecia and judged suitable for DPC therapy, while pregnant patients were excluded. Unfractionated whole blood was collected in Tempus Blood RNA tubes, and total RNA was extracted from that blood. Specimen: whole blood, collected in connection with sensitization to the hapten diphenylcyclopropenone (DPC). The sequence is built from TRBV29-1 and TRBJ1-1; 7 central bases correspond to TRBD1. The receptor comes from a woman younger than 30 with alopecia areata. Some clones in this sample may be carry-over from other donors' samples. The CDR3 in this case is CSVADRRNTEAFF. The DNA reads TGCAGCGTGGCGGACAGGAGGAACACTGAAGCTTTCTTT.